This TCR beta chain emerged from a study of regulatory T cells in long-lasting Graves disease. This clonotype occurred many times. The antigen remains undetermined. CDR3 regions were amplified by Arm-PCR using iRepertoire HTBI primers to build TCR beta libraries. TCRdb used MiXCR to reprocess the multiplex PCR reads, holding one entry per CDR3 protein. The sample shows 400,000 to 550,000 distinct CDR3 sequences, about 15% of them seen only once. Study outcomes and limitations: Persistent Graves' patients possessed reduced TCR diversity relative to recently diagnosed ones.

The CDR3 extends over 14 amino acids. J gave up 3 bases and V 4 bases, and 7 bases lay outside the gene matches. Germline values: CDR1 SQVTM, CDR2 ANQGSEA. The time point was: newly diagnosed GD, antithyroid drugs for less than 3 months. PBMC-extracted RNA yielded the TCR library. These data were also reused for a study on T cells in Graves' hyperthyroidism and ophthalmopathy.

The gene calls are TRBV29-1 and TRBJ1-2, with 8 bases that match TRBD1. Here the sequenced sample was peripheral blood mononuclear cells (PBMCs), taken at new diagnosis, from a patient treated with antithyroid drugs. The receptor's source is a woman aged 25-40 years with Graves disease. The CDR3 protein is CSVGGSGGDYGYTF. CDR3 sequence (DNA): TGCAGCGTTGGTGGGTCAGGGGGCGACTATGGCTACACCTTC.